These T cell receptor beta chains were read from a single sample in a study of cytomegalovirus exposure and HLA in healthy donors. TCRdb's copy holds only in-frame clones and misses some; the assay was immunoSEQ multiplex PCR. The sample includes under 150,000 clones, around 80% of them seen just once. Sequencing input: PBMCs. The receptors originated from a female donor in good health and CMV-seropositive. Each CDR3 is given with its conserved first and last residue. D genes are given only for firm matches. Rows give clone size only sometimes, using once, few, many, or a class for an expanded clone.

clone size	V gene	D gene	J gene	CDR3 DNA	CDR3 protein
NA	TRBV5-1	NA	TRBJ1-1	TGCGCCAGCAGCTTGGGGCCAGGATTGAACACTGAAGCTTTCTTT	CASSLGPGLNTEAFF
NA	TRBV30	TRBD2	TRBJ2-1	TGTGCCTGGAGACTAGCGGGGGGCAACAATGAGCAGTTCTTC	CAWRLAGGNNEQFF
NA	TRBV18	TRBD1	TRBJ1-1	TGTGCCAGCTCTCCTCGGACAGGGCAAGACACTGAAGCTTTCTTT	CASSPRTGQDTEAFF
NA	TRBV2	NA	TRBJ2-7	TGTGCCAGCAGGGGGGCTGCTGCGTTGACTCAGTACTTC	CASRGAAALTQYF
NA	TRBV5-1	TRBD2	TRBJ2-1	TGCGCCAGCAGCTTGGGTAGCGGGGGGGCCGAGGAGCAGTTCTTC	CASSLGSGGAEEQFF
few	TRBV5-4	NA	TRBJ2-3	TGTGCCAGCAGCTTGGACGGGAGCGCCGCAGATACGCAGTATTTT	CASSLDGSAADTQYF
NA	TRBV9	TRBD1	TRBJ2-7	TGTGCCAGCAGCATCGACAGGGTTGGTGGCGAGCAGTACTTC	CASSIDRVGGEQYF
NA	TRBV4-1	NA	TRBJ2-7	TGCGCCAGCAGCCAAGATGTGGCAGGGGCCTACGAGCAGTACTTC	CASSQDVAGAYEQYF
NA	TRBV6-7	NA	TRBJ2-5	TGTGCCAGCAGTACATATCAGTACTTC	CASSTYQYF
NA	TRBV7-2	NA	TRBJ1-3	TGTGCCAGCAGCTTATTGGGAATCGGGGGGCCTGGAAACACCATATATTTT	CASSLLGIGGPGNTIYF
NA	TRBV9	TRBD2	TRBJ2-1	TGTGCCAGCAGCTTACGGACTAGCGGGAGAAATGAGCAGTTCTTC	CASSLRTSGRNEQFF
NA	TRBV6-5	TRBD1	TRBJ2-2	TGTGCCAGCAGTTACGGCGCAGGGGGTTCGGGGGAGCTGTTTTTT	CASSYGAGGSGELFF
NA	TRBV14	NA	TRBJ2-2	TGTGCCAGCAGCCAAGGAGGTCCCGTGGGGCTGTTTTTT	CASSQGGPVGLFF
NA	TRBV4-2	TRBD2	TRBJ2-7	TGTGCCAGCAGCCAAGATATTAGCGGGAGCTACGAGCAGTACTTC	CASSQDISGSYEQYF
NA	TRBV6-6	NA	TRBJ1-5	TGTGCCAGCAGTTACTCCTCGGTTGATCAGCCCCAGCATTTT	CASSYSSVDQPQHF
once	TRBV6-1	TRBD2	TRBJ2-3	TGTGCCAGCAGTGAAGACGGGGGGGGCACAGATACGCAGTATTTT	CASSEDGGGTDTQYF
NA	TRBV2	NA	TRBJ2-3	TGTGCCAGCAGTAGACTCACATCCACAGATACGCAGTATTTT	CASSRLTSTDTQYF
NA	TRBV18	NA	TRBJ1-4	TGTGCCAGCTCACCATTAGAACTTACAGGACGGACTAATGAAAAACTGTTTTTT	CASSPLELTGRTNEKLFF
few	TRBV2	TRBD2	TRBJ2-7	TGTGCCAGCAGAGATCTACTAGCGGGAGGGCCCTACGAGCAGTACTTC	CASRDLLAGGPYEQYF
NA	TRBV13	NA	TRBJ1-2	TGTGCCAGCAGCAGGGGTGACTATGGCTACACCTTC	CASSRGDYGYTF
NA	TRBV7-9	NA	TRBJ2-7	TGTGCCAGCAGCTTAGAAGGGGCGTTTCGAGTCGCCTACGAGCAGTACTTC	CASSLEGAFRVAYEQYF
NA	TRBV19	TRBD1	TRBJ1-6	TGTGCCAGTAGTCCAGGACAGGGGGCCGGTAATTCACCCCTCCACTTT	CASSPGQGAGNSPLHF
NA	TRBV2	TRBD2	TRBJ2-7	TGTGCCGGGCGCTCTAGCGGGTACGAGCAGTACTTC	CAGRSSGYEQYF
NA	TRBV9	TRBD1	TRBJ2-7	TGTGCCAGCAGCCCGCGACAGGGGACCGACGAGCAGTACTTC	CASSPRQGTDEQYF
few	TRBV6-1	NA	TRBJ1-2	TGTGCCAGCAGTCCCCCGGGGGTGTCAGGTGGCTACACCTTC	CASSPPGVSGGYTF
NA	TRBV5-1	NA	TRBJ2-7	TGCGCCAGCAGCTTGCGGGGTGGAAGCGAGCAGTACTTC	CASSLRGGSEQYF
NA	TRBV5-1	NA	TRBJ1-2	TGCGCCAGCAGCTTGACCGGGACAAGGTCGCTAACCGGCTATGGCTACACCTTC	CASSLTGTRSLTGYGYTF
once	TRBV30	NA	TRBJ2-3	TGTGCCTGGAGTGTACTAGCCAGCACAGATACGCAGTATTTT	CAWSVLASTDTQYF
NA	TRBV4-1	NA	TRBJ1-5	TGCGCCAGCAGCCAAGTTTGGGGGGTAGGTCAGCCCCAGCATTTT	CASSQVWGVGQPQHF
NA	TRBV27	NA	TRBJ1-1	TGTGCCAGCAGTGGGATGGACAGCCCCTATGCTTTCTTT	CASSGMDSPYAFF
few	TRBV2	NA	TRBJ2-7	TGTGCCAGCAGTAAAACCTCAGGGAACCCCTACGAGCAGTACTTC	CASSKTSGNPYEQYF
NA	TRBV25-1	NA	TRBJ2-2	TGTGCCAGCAGTGAATCAGGAACCGGGGAGCTGTTTTTT	CASSESGTGELFF
NA	TRBV30	NA	TRBJ2-7	TGTGCTGTCGAACGGAGGCTTGGGCAGTACTTC	CAVERRLGQYF
few	TRBV6-5	NA	TRBJ2-3	TGTGCCAGCAGTTTACTCGTATCTTATGTAGATACGCAGTATTTT	CASSLLVSYVDTQYF
NA	TRBV5-1	TRBD2	TRBJ2-3	TGCGCCAGCAGCTTGAGCGGGATTGGGGAGGATACGCAGTATTTT	CASSLSGIGEDTQYF
NA	TRBV6-5	NA	TRBJ2-5	TGTGCCAGCAGTTACTCGGGGGAGGAGCAAGAGACCCAGTACTTC	CASSYSGEEQETQYF
NA	TRBV7-9	NA	TRBJ2-5	TGTGCCAGCAACACCTGGGGCGGGATACAGGAGACCCAGTACTTC	CASNTWGGIQETQYF
NA	TRBV25-1	NA	TRBJ1-6	TGTGCCAGCAGTGAATCTATACTATTATCTTCACCCCTCCACTTT	CASSESILLSSPLHF
NA	TRBV7-9	NA	TRBJ1-6	TGTGCCAGCAGCTCTTCAGGGAGGGATTCACCCCTCCACTTT	CASSSSGRDSPLHF
medium-sized	TRBV4-1	NA	TRBJ2-1	TGCGCCAGCAGCCAGGGGCGTTGGTATGAGCAGTTCTTC	CASSQGRWYEQFF
NA	TRBV5-5	NA	TRBJ1-1	TGTGCCAGCAGCTTTGGTAGTTCCACTGAAGCTTTCTTT	CASSFGSSTEAFF
NA	TRBV19	NA	TRBJ1-5	TGTGCCACTAACAACGCGGGGAGTTTAAGTTGGCCCCAGCATTTT	CATNNAGSLSWPQHF